The next 30 T cell receptor beta chains were all read from a single sample in a study of Graves' ophthalmopathy and Graves' hyperthyroidism (dated by TCRdb to the late 2010s). Sequencer: Illumina HiSeq 2000. For repertoire sequencing, the TCR beta CDR3 regions were amplified from RNA transcripts. The first round was an RT-PCR using HTBI primers with the Qiagen OneStep RT-PCR kit, and this first round was followed by a second-round multiplex PCR, then size selection and purification. TCRdb passed the public sequencing reads through fastp at Q25 and MiXCR, retaining productive beta sequences. Rows merge per CDR3 protein into single entries with the most common DNA and genes. This sample has roughly 400,000 distinct CDR3 sequences in its table, and approximately 15% of those were observed once. The ten largest clones capture around 7% of the sample. Sequenced input: peripheral blood. These receptor sequences come from a woman aged 18-35 years with stable Graves' hyperthyroidism. Donor details come from another sample of the same person, matched by shared clones.

This clonotype was found a few times. The chain is built from TRBV6-1 and TRBJ2-2; 9 positions agree with TRBD2. J lost 6 bases, V lost 3 bases, and 5 bases had no gene match. Germline-derived CDR1 and CDR2 are MNHNS and SASEGT. There are 15 residues in the CDR3. The CDR3 coding sequence is TGTGCCAGCAGTGATTTAGCGGGGGCTTCCGGGGAGCTGTTTTTT. This gives the protein CASSDLAGASGELFF.

This clonotype was counted ten times or more. The chain links TRBV19 to TRBJ1-6, with D perhaps matching TRBD1 (5 bases). Trimming shortened V by 5 bases and J by 8 bases, and 16 bases separated the two germline ends. Germline assignment: CDR1 LNHDA and CDR2 SQIVND (reference sequence). The CDR3 sequence is 15 residues long. The CDR3 reads CASSGKGRMDSPLHF. CDR3 DNA: TGTGCCAGTAGTGGAAAGGGACGAATGGATTCACCCCTCCACTTT. Full variable domain (remainder filled in from reference TRBV19 and TRBJ1-6): DGGITQSPKYLFRKEGQNVTLSCEQNLNHDAMYWYRQDPGQGLRLIYYSQIVNDFQKGDIAEGYSVSREKKESFPLTVTSAQKNPTAFYLCASSGKGRMDSPLHFGNGTRLTVT.

In the case of this clonotype: Compared with germline, one end of the junction differs, possibly owing to a read error. The chain carries TRBV18 and TRBJ1-2; TRBD1 agrees at 7 bases. This CDR3 region has 14 residues. CDR1 and CDR2 from the germline V gene are KGHSH and LQKENI. CDR3 sequence reads: CAISSGTDFYGYTF. The CDR3 DNA sequence: TGTGCCATCTCATCCGGGACAGACTTCTATGGCTACACCTTC.

This clonotype was observed many times. The chain combines TRBV7-9 with TRBJ2-7; D gene ambiguous. The length of the CDR3 is 13 residues. V gave up 5 bases and J gave up 6 bases, with 14 bases separating them. Germline V gene lookup returns CDR1 SEHNR and CDR2 FQNEAQ (reference sequence). For the CDR3, the DNA is TGTGCCAGCAGCCCTGGTGCTAGTTTCGAGCAGTACTTC. It encodes CASSPGASFEQYF.

This chain uses TRBV2 with TRBJ2-5; D unresolved. CDR1 and CDR2 from the germline V gene are SNHLY and FYNNEI. The CDR3 is 12 amino acids. The V and J ends lost 6 bases and 7 bases respectively, with 12 bases between them. CDR3 coding DNA: TGTGCCAGCAGGGGTGAGGTTGGGACCCAGTACTTC. It encodes CASRGEVGTQYF.

This clonotype was counted many times. The chain employs TRBV5-1 and TRBJ1-5; 12 bases agree with TRBD1. CDR3 size: 16 residues. V lost 4 bases to trimming and J lost 1 base; unmatched junction nucleotides: 3. Germline V gene data show CDR1 as SGHRS and CDR2 as YFSETQ. DNA of the CDR3: TGCGCCAGCAGCCCTGGGACAGGGGGCAGCAATCAGCCCCAGCATTTT. Its protein is CASSPGTGGSNQPQHF.

Many counts were recorded for this clonotype. This chain links TRBV12-3 or TRBV12-4 with TRBJ1-6; weak D call: TRBD1 (5 bases). The CDR3 has 13 amino acids. Trimming pared 6 bases from V and 9 bases from J, leaving 12 bases between. The chain's CDR3 is CASSPGWTSPLHF. The CDR3 DNA reads as TGTGCCAGCAGCCCAGGGTGGACTTCACCCCTCCACTTT.

This clonotype was seen at least ten times. The V and J genes are TRBV20-1 and TRBJ1-1, with 9 bases matching TRBD1. The V and J ends lost 0 bases and 6 bases, in that order; junction bases with no gene match: 5. The CDR3 has 14 amino acids. Germline V gives CDR1 DFQATT, CDR2 SNEGSKA (reference sequence). DNA of the CDR3: TGCAGTGCTAGAGAGGACAGGGGAGTCGCTGAAGCTTTCTTT. Translated, it gives CSAREDRGVAEAFF.

Ten or more counts support this clonotype. The rearrangement uses TRBV12-5 and TRBJ1-3; no clear D gene. Deletions cut 3 bases from V and 8 bases from J, with 11 bases between. Germline assignment: CDR1 LGHNT and CDR2 FRNRAP. The CDR3 consists of 13 residues. CDR3: CASGFSGTDTIYF. Written as DNA, the CDR3 is TGTGCTAGTGGTTTCTCAGGAACGGACACCATATATTTT.

This clonotype was found a few times. This chain connects TRBV7-9 to TRBJ2-5, with TRBD1 as a possible D gene (6 bases). The germline gives CDR1 SEHNR, CDR2 FQNEAQ (reference sequence). The CDR3 has 14 residues. Trimming cost V 0 bases and J 4 bases, with 9 bases left between them. CDR3 loop: CASSLAEGGETQYF. The CDR3 bases are TGTGCCAGCAGCTTAGCGGAAGGGGGAGAGACCCAGTACTTC.

Many counts were recorded for this clonotype. The chain links TRBV5-1 to TRBJ2-4; 11 nucleotides line up with TRBD1. Looked up from germline, CDR1 is SGHRS and CDR2 is YFSETQ. Trimming removed 4 bases from V and 5 bases from J; junction bases left unmatched: 2. The CDR3 has 14 residues. The CDR3 protein is CASSLDRGQNIQYF. The CDR3, as DNA: TGCGCCAGCAGCCTGGACAGGGGGCAAAACATTCAGTACTTC.

In its sample, this clonotype was seen many times. This chain joins TRBV29-1 and TRBJ2-5; TRBD1 aligns across 7 bases. With V trimmed by 1 base and J by 5 bases, 4 bases remained unmatched. Germline V gene sequence: CDR1 SQVTM, CDR2 ANQGSEA. This CDR3 has 13 amino acids. CDR3 sequence (DNA): TGCAGCGTTGAAGGAGGGGGCATGGAGACCCAGTACTTC. Translation: CSVEGGGMETQYF. Filled out from reference TRBV29-1 and TRBJ2-5, the complete variable domain reads SAVISQKPSRDICQRGTSLTIQCQVDSQVTMMFWYRQQPGQSLTLIATANQGSEATYESGFVIDKFPISRPNLTFSTLTVSNMSPEDSSIYLCSVEGGGMETQYFGPGTRLLVL.

The table lists this clonotype with many counts. The chain joins TRBV3-1 to TRBJ2-2; D is ambiguous. V was cut by 1 base and J by 9 bases, with 9 bases left in between. Germline-derived CDR1 and CDR2 are LGHDT and YNNKEL (reference sequence). The CDR3 spans 13 residues. The CDR3 DNA reads TGTGCCAGCAGCCAAGCCTCTCTCCGGGAGCTGTTTTTT. Its translation: CASSQASLRELFF.

This clonotype was counted many times. The V gene is TRBV4-1, the J gene TRBJ1-1; D gene ambiguous. Germline V CDR1 and CDR2: MGHRA, YSYEKL. Trimming shortened V by 1 base and J by 2 bases, and 11 bases separated the two germline ends. The CDR3 spans 15 residues. CDR3 sequence: CASSQAYAQNTEAFF. Written as DNA, the CDR3 is TGCGCCAGCAGCCAAGCCTACGCACAAAACACTGAAGCTTTCTTT.

The sample holds a few counts of this clonotype. The rearrangement uses TRBV5-6 and TRBJ1-2; TRBD1 matches at 7 bases. V was clipped by 4 bases and J by 4 bases; unmatched bases: 16. The CDR3 covers 17 residues. The germline V gene encodes CDR1 SGHDT and CDR2 YYEEEE. DNA of the CDR3: TGTGCCAGCAGCCAACGTGGCGTGATAGGGGGCAGCTATGGCTACACCTTC. It codes for CASSQRGVIGGSYGYTF.

This clonotype showed up many times. The J gene is TRBJ2-5, the V gene TRBV6-1; D is possibly TRBD1 or TRBD2 (5 bases each). Germline V gene sequence: CDR1 MNHNS, CDR2 SASEGT. The CDR3 spans 14 residues. V was cut by 7 bases and J by 3 bases, with 15 bases left in between. The CDR3 is CASKRGPQEETQYF. CDR3 DNA sequence: TGTGCCAGCAAGAGGGGCCCCCAAGAAGAGACCCAGTACTTC.

Only a few counts were recorded for this clonotype. This may be a read error, as it is one base from a much larger clone. The chain recombines TRBV27 with TRBJ1-1; D is ambiguous. Trimming removed 2 bases at V and 4 bases at J, with 8 bases between. The CDR3 has 13 amino acids. Germline values: CDR1 MNHEY, CDR2 SMNVEV (reference sequence). This CDR3 reads CASSLMGSTEAFF. CDR3 nucleotide sequence: TGTGCCAGCAGTTTAATGGGGAGCACTGAAGCTTTCTTT.

This clonotype was counted at least ten times. V is TRBV6-1 and J is TRBJ1-1; D unclear. This CDR3 comprises 13 residues. V was trimmed by 8 bases and J by 4 bases, leaving 14 bases between them. Per germline, CDR1 MNHNS and CDR2 SASEGT. CDR3 coding DNA: TGTGCCAGCCAAGCGTTGGTTGGCACTGAAGCTTTCTTT. It yields the protein CASQALVGTEAFF.

In regard to this clonotype: This sequence may be a read error, since a much larger clone differs from it by one base. This chain joins TRBV20-1 and TRBJ2-6, with TRBD1 as a possible D gene (5 bases). Germline CDR1 and CDR2: DFQATT and SNEGSKA (reference sequence). The CDR3 is made up of 15 amino acids. The CDR3 DNA sequence: TGCAGTGCTAGAGTTGCACTCTCTGGGGCCAACGTCCTGAGTTTC. Its translation is CSARVALSGANVLSF.

This chain links TRBV29-1 with TRBJ2-5, with D maybe TRBD1 (6 bases). The V and J ends lost 4 bases and 4 bases respectively, with 16 bases between them. CDR3 length equals 14 residues. Germline V gene sequence: CDR1 SQVTM, CDR2 ANQGSEA. CDR3 coding DNA: TGCAGCGTTGTCAGGCAGGGGTCTTCAGAGACCCAGTACTTC. Translating gives CSVVRQGSSETQYF. The variable domain in full, with the rest retrieved from reference TRBV29-1 and TRBJ2-5, is SAVISQKPSRDICQRGTSLTIQCQVDSQVTMMFWYRQQPGQSLTLIATANQGSEATYESGFVIDKFPISRPNLTFSTLTVSNMSPEDSSIYLCSVVRQGSSETQYFGPGTRLLVL.

The sample holds many counts of this clonotype. Since a much larger clone is just one base distant, this may be a read error. The V and J genes are TRBV28 and TRBJ2-5, with D perhaps matching TRBD1 (6 bases). The CDR3 has 16 residues. The germline V and J ends were trimmed by 4 bases and 7 bases, with 22 bases remaining between them. Germline V lookup: CDR1 MDHEN, CDR2 SYDVKM. Here the CDR3 reads CASSSLLSGEGGTQYF. The CDR3 nucleotides are TGTGCCAGCAGTTCCTTACTGTCAGGGGAAGGAGGGACCCAGTACTTC.

In this sample, this clonotype turned up many times. The genes are TRBV19 and TRBJ1-2; 8 bases map to TRBD1. This CDR3 contains 15 residues. Germline CDR1 is LNHDA and CDR2 is SQIVND (reference sequence). The J segment lost 3 bases and the V segment lost 5 bases, leaving 8 bases of the junction unmatched. Written as DNA, the CDR3 is TGTGCCAGTAGTGGACAGGGACGTAGGGACTATGGCTACACCTTC. Translation gives CASSGQGRRDYGYTF.

Many counts were recorded for this clonotype. The chain carries TRBV9 and TRBJ2-5; TRBD1 matches at 8 bases. Unmatched junction bases numbered 5, after V lost 3 bases and J lost 4 bases. The germline V gene has CDR1 SGDLS and CDR2 YYNGEE. This CDR3 comprises 14 residues. CDR3 nucleotide sequence: TGTGCCAGCAGCGCGCAGACAGGGGCAGAGACCCAGTACTTC. Protein: CASSAQTGAETQYF.

This clonotype was counted many times. The CDR3 is CASSYTSGGAETQYF. CDR3 in DNA: TGTGCCAGCAGTTATACAAGCGGGGGGGCGGAGACCCAGTACTTC. The genes are TRBV6-5 and TRBJ2-5; 10 nucleotides match TRBD2. Germline values: CDR1 MNHEY, CDR2 SVGAGI. This CDR3 is built from 15 residues. Trimming took 3 bases from V and 5 from J; bases not matched to a gene: 6.

To note about this clonotype: A much larger clone is a single base away; this may be a read error. The V gene is TRBV29-1, the J gene TRBJ2-7; D is ambiguous. Germline V gives CDR1 SQVTM, CDR2 ANQGSEA. The CDR3 length is 13 residues. Trimming left V 5 bases short and J 5 bases short, with 16 bases between. The CDR3 bases are TGCAGCGTTAAAAGAACTCCTGGAAACGAGCAGTACGTC. This codes for CSVKRTPGNEQYV.

The DNA of the CDR3 is TGTGCCAGCAGTCCCCCCTCCGCCGAGCAGTACTTC. It yields the protein CASSPPSAEQYF. This chain uses TRBV28 with TRBJ2-7; no definite D call. In germline, CDR1 is MDHEN, CDR2 SYDVKM. Trimming took 5 bases from V and 6 from J, leaving 11 bases between them. This CDR3 region has 12 residues.

The chain is built from TRBV6-1 and TRBJ2-5; TRBD1 is a possible D gene (5 bases). The CDR3 is made up of 13 amino acids. V gave up 3 bases and J gave up 4 bases, with 9 bases separating them. The germline V gene encodes CDR1 MNHNS and CDR2 SASEGT. The CDR3 reads CASSDQGGETQYF. The CDR3 coding sequence is TGTGCCAGCAGTGATCAGGGTGGAGAGACCCAGTACTTC.

This clonotype was detected many times. The chain uses TRBV11-2 and TRBJ2-7; possible D gene TRBD1, 6 bases. Germline CDR1 is SGHAT and CDR2 is FQNNGV. This CDR3 is built from 14 residues. Trimming removed 5 bases at V and 2 bases at J, with 13 bases between. The CDR3 loop reads CASSLSTGTYEQYF. The CDR3 nucleotides read TGTGCCAGCAGCCTTTCGACAGGCACCTACGAGCAGTACTTC.

This clonotype was seen at least ten times. The rearrangement links TRBV6-1 to TRBJ2-7, with 8 bases identical to TRBD1. Germline trimming cut 7 bases from V and 2 bases from J; bases unmatched to any gene: 7. This CDR3 contains 14 residues. Germline V gene data show CDR1 as MNHNS and CDR2 as SASEGT. The CDR3 DNA reads TGTGCCAGCACCCCGGACAGGGCCACCTACGAGCAGTACTTC. It specifies CASTPDRATYEQYF.

This clonotype came up a few times. The chain combines TRBV19 with TRBJ1-5, with TRBD1 matching over 7 bases. Germline CDR1 and CDR2: LNHDA and SQIVND (reference sequence). Trimming cost V 5 bases and J 5 bases; bases outside gene matches: 9. The CDR3 sequence is 15 residues long. CDR3 bases: TGTGCCAGTAGTCATACAGGGGATTCACATCAGCCCCAGCATTTT. Amino acid sequence: CASSHTGDSHQPQHF. Looking up the rest from reference TRBV19 and TRBJ1-5 gives the full variable domain: DGGITQSPKYLFRKEGQNVTLSCEQNLNHDAMYWYRQDPGQGLRLIYYSQIVNDFQKGDIAEGYSVSREKKESFPLTVTSAQKNPTAFYLCASSHTGDSHQPQHFGDGTRLSIL.